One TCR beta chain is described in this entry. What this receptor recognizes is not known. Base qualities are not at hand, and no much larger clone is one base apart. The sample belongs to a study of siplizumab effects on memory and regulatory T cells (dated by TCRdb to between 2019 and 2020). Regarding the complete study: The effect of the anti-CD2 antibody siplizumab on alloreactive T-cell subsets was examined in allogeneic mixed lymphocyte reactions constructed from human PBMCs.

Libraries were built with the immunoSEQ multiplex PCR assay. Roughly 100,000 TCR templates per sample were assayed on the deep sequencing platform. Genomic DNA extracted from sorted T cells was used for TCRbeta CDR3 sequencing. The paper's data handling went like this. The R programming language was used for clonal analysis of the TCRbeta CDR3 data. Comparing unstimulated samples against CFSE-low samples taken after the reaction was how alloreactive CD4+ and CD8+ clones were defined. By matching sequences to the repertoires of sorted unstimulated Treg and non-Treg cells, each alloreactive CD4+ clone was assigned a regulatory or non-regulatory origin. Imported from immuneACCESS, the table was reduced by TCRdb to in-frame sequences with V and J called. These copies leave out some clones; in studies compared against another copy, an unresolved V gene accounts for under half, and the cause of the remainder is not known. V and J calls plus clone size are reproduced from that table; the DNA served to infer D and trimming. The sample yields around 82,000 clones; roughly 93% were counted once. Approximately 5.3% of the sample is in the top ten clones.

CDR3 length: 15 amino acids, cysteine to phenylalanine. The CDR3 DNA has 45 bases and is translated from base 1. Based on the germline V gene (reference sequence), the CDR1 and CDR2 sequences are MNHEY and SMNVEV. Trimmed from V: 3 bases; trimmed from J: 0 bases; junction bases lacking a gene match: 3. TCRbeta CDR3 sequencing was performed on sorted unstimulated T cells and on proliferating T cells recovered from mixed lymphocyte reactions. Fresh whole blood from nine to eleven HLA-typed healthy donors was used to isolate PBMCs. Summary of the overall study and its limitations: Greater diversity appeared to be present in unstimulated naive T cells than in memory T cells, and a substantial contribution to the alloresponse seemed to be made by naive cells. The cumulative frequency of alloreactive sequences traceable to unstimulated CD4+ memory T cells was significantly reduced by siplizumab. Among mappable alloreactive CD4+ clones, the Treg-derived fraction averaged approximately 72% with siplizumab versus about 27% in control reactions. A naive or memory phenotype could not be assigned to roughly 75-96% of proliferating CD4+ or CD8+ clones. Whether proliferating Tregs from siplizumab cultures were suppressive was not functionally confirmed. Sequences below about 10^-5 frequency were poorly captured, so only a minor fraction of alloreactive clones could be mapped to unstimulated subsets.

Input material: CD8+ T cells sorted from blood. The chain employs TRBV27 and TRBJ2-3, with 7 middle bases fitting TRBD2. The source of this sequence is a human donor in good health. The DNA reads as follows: TGTGCCAGCAGTTTCCTAGCGGAGAGCACAGATACGCAGTATTTT. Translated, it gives CASSFLAESTDTQYF.